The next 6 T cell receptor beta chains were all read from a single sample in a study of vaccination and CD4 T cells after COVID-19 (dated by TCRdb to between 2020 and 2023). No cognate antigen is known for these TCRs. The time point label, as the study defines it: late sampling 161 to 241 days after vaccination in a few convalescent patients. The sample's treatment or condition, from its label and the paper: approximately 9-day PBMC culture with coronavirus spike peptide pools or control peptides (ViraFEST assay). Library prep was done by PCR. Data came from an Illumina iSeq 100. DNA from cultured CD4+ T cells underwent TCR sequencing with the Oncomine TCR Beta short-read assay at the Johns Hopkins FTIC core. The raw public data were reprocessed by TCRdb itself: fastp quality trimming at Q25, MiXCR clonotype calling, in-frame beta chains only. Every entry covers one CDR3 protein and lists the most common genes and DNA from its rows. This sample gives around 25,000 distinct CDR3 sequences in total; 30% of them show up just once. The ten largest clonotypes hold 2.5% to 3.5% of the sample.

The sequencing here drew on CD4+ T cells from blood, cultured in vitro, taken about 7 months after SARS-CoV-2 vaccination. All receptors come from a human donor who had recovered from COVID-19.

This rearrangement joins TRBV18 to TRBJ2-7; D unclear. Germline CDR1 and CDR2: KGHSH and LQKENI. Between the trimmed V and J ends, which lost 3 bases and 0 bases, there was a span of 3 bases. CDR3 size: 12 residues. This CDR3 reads CASSPGSYEQYF. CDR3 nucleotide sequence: TGTGCCAGCTCACCGGGCTCCTACGAGCAGTACTTC.

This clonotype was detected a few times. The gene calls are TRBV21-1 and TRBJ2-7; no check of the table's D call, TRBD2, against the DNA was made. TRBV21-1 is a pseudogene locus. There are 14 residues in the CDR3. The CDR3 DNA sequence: TGTGCCAGCACCAATCAATGGGCTAGCGGGGAGCAGTACTTC. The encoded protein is CASTNQWASGEQYF.

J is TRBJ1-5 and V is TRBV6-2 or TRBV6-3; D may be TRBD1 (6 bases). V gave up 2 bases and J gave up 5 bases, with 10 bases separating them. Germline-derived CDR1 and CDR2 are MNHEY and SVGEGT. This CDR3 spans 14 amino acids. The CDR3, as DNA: TGTGCCAGCAGTTACGGGACACTGTATCAGCCCCAGCATTTT. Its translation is CASSYGTLYQPQHF.

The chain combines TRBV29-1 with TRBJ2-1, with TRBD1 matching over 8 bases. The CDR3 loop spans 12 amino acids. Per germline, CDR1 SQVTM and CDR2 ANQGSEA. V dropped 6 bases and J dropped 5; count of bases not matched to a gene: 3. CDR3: CSVDRGDNEQFF. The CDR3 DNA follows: TGCAGCGTCGACAGGGGAGACAATGAGCAGTTCTTC.

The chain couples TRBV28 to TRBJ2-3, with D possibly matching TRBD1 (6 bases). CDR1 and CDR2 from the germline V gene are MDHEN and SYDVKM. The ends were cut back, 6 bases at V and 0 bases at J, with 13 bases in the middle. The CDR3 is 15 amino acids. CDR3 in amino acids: CASSTPGHSTDTQYF. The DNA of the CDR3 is TGTGCCAGCAGCACTCCGGGACACAGCACAGATACGCAGTATTTT.

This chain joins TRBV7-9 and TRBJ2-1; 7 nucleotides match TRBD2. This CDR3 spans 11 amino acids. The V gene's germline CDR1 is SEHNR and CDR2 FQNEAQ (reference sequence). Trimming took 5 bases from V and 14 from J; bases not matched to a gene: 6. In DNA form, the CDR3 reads TGTGCCAGCAGCCGGGAGGTGGGAGAGTTCTTC. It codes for CASSREVGEFF.